One TCR beta chain is described in this entry. The antigen is undetermined. This entry is derived from a study of cytomegalovirus exposure and HLA in healthy donors. Clones were sequenced by immunoSEQ multiplex PCR, and TCRdb holds only the in-frame ones, with some missing. There are fewer than 200,000 clones in the sample; 86% occur only once, and approximately 2% lies in the top ten. A roughly 120-subject validation cohort, separate from the roughly 700-subject first cohort, supplied the donors. The study, taken as a whole, reports: It was about 180 TCR beta chains that were listed as cytomegalovirus-associated. Clusters of TCRs from the first cohort tended to co-occur in the 120 or so validation repertoires (as a later analysis found). Many donors carried some public TCRs, although rarity characterized most TCR sequences.

V lost 6 bases and J lost 5, with 11 bases in between. The length of the CDR3 is 12 residues. The germline V gene has CDR1 MNHEY and CDR2 SMNVEV (reference sequence). The sequencing input was PBMCs. This chain links TRBV27 with TRBJ2-7; D possibly corresponds to TRBD1 (6 bases). The TCR comes from a woman aged 18 to 35 in good health and CMV-seronegative. The CDR3 loop reads CASRQGDHEQYF. DNA of the CDR3: TGTGCCAGCAGACAGGGCGACCACGAGCAGTACTTC.